The 28 T cell receptor beta chains presented below share a single source sample, sequenced in a study of control samples from healthy donors and cancer patients (dated by TCRdb to about 2020). The library was made by the immunoSEQ multiplex PCR assay. TCRdb mirrors the immuneACCESS table, restricted to in-frame sequences. Some clones are absent from its copies; in checked studies, under half trace to an unresolved V gene, and the reason for the others is unknown. The sample has about 150,000 clones on record, under 90% of them singletons. The leading ten clones occupy less than 5% of the sample. The specimen was blood. Every receptor here comes from a man aged 30 to 45 in good health.

This chain joins TRBV27 and TRBJ1-4, with D possibly TRBD1 on 6 matching bases. The V end lost 0 bases, the J end lost 8 bases, and 22 bases lay between the germline ends. CDR1 is MNHEY, CDR2 SMNVEV, per germline (reference sequence). This CDR3 has 18 amino acids. CDR3 DNA: TGTGCCAGCAGTTTATCATCCCCCCACAGGGAGGATGGGGAAAAACTGTTTTTT. Translation gives CASSLSSPHREDGEKLFF.

V gene TRBV15 combines with J gene TRBJ2-1, with a weak D call TRBD2 (5 bases). Trimming shortened V by 5 bases and J by 3 bases, and 14 bases separated the two germline ends. This CDR3 spans 15 amino acids. The V gene's germline CDR1 is LNHNV and CDR2 YYDKDF (reference sequence). The CDR3 sequence: CATSGTSGDYNEQFF. The CDR3 region has the DNA TGTGCCACCAGCGGAACTAGTGGGGACTACAATGAGCAGTTCTTC.

The gene calls are TRBV27 and TRBJ2-2; 14 nucleotides line up with TRBD2. With 6 bases clipped from V and 6 bases from J, the junction kept 12 bases outside the gene matches. Germline values: CDR1 MNHEY, CDR2 SMNVEV (reference sequence). The CDR3 is 18 residues long. In DNA, the CDR3 is TGTGCCAGCAGCGGACGCCCCGGGACTAGCGGGAGACCCGGGGAGCTGTTTTTT. It encodes CASSGRPGTSGRPGELFF.

This sequence joins TRBV4-2 and TRBJ1-1; D gene unclear. V dropped 5 bases and J dropped 0 bases, with 7 bases sitting between them. The CDR3 is 13 residues long. Per germline, CDR1 LGHNA and CDR2 YNFKEQ. As DNA, the CDR3 is TGTGCCAGCAGCTACCAAATGAACACTGAAGCTTTCTTT. Protein: CASSYQMNTEAFF.

The chain is built from TRBV2 and TRBJ2-5; no clear D gene. V shed 7 bases and J shed 3 bases, with 9 bases lying between them. The CDR3 spans 12 residues. CDR1 and CDR2 (germline): SNHLY, FYNNEI. The CDR3 nucleotides are TGTGCCAGCACCTGGCACAAAGAGACCCAGTACTTC. Residues: CASTWHKETQYF. The full variable domain, completed using reference TRBV2 and TRBJ2-5, is EPEVTQTPSHQVTQMGQEVILRCVPISNHLYFYWYRQILGQKVEFLVSFYNNEISEKSEIFDDQFSVERPDGSNFTLKIRSTKLEDSAMYFCASTWHKETQYFGPGTRLLVL.

This CDR3 reads CASSFLAGTEAFF. The DNA for the CDR3 is TGTGCCAGCAGCTTCTTGGCGGGAACTGAAGCTTTCTTT. The chain carries TRBV11-3 and TRBJ1-1, with D hard to call. CDR1 and CDR2 (germline): SGHNT, YENEEA. The V end lost 3 bases, the J end lost 5 bases, and 10 bases lay between the germline ends. CDR3 size: 13 residues.

The chain employs TRBV30 and TRBJ1-5; no clear D gene. Germline loops: CDR1 GTSNPN, CDR2 SVGIG (reference sequence). V was trimmed by 0 bases and J by 2 bases, leaving 11 bases between them. The CDR3 extends over 15 amino acids. The CDR3 DNA reads TGTGCCTGGAGTGTAGGTACACTCCGCAATCAGCCCCAGCATTTT. This gives the protein CAWSVGTLRNQPQHF. Filled out from reference TRBV30 and TRBJ1-5, the complete variable domain reads SQTIHQWPATLVQPVGSPLSLECTVEGTSNPNLYWYRQAAGRGLQLLFYSVGIGQISSEVPQNLSASRPQDRQFILSSKKLLLSDSGFYLCAWSVGTLRNQPQHFGDGTRLSIL.

The rearrangement links TRBV6-2 or TRBV6-3 to TRBJ1-1; D perhaps matches TRBD1 (6 bases). This CDR3 is 15 amino acids long. V lost 4 bases, J lost 0 bases, and 12 bases lay in between. The germline V gene encodes CDR1 MNHEY and CDR2 SVGEGT. The CDR3 loop is CASSFYGGLNTEAFF. DNA for the CDR3: TGTGCCAGCAGTTTTTACGGGGGCCTGAACACTGAAGCTTTCTTT.

This rearrangement joins TRBV24-1 to TRBJ2-7; possibly TRBD1 for D (6 bases). Looked up from germline, CDR1 is KGHDR and CDR2 is SFDVKD. The CDR3 contains 13 residues. V lost 5 bases, J lost 2 bases, and 9 bases lay in between. The CDR3 nucleotides are TGTGCCACCAGTGGGGCAGGGGCCTACGAGCAGTACTTC. Its translation: CATSGAGAYEQYF.

V and J are TRBV5-1 and TRBJ2-5; D not resolved. The CDR3 totals 14 residues. Trimming took 4 bases from V and 4 from J, leaving 14 bases between them. CDR1 and CDR2 from the germline V gene are SGHRS and YFSETQ. The CDR3 protein is CASSLAEGPETQYF. The CDR3 bases are TGCGCCAGCAGCCTCGCGGAAGGGCCAGAGACCCAGTACTTC.

This chain uses TRBV9 with TRBJ2-6; the D is unclear. The CDR3 is made up of 16 amino acids. CDR1 SGDLS and CDR2 YYNGEE come from the germline V gene. V lost 4 bases and J 4 bases, leaving 15 bases between the germline ends. CDR3 in amino acids: CASSPTTFLGANVLTF. The CDR3 DNA reads as TGTGCCAGCAGCCCTACGACATTTCTCGGGGCCAACGTCCTGACTTTC.

The chain uses TRBV11-2 and TRBJ1-2, with a tentative D call TRBD1 (6 bases). Per the germline V gene, CDR1 is SGHAT and CDR2 is FQNNGV. This CDR3 region has 18 residues. The V and J ends lost 4 bases and 5 bases respectively, with 26 bases between them. This chain's CDR3 is CASSYLSGQRASSYGYTF. DNA of the CDR3: TGTGCCAGCAGCTACCTAAGTGGACAGCGCGCTTCGTCTTATGGCTACACCTTC. The entire variable domain, with the rest obtained from reference TRBV11-2 and TRBJ1-2, is as follows: EAGVAQSPRYKIIEKRQSVAFWCNPISGHATLYWYQQILGQGPKLLIQFQNNGVVDDSQLPKDRFSAERLKGVDSTLKIQPAKLEDSAVYLCASSYLSGQRASSYGYTFGSGTRLTVV.

The chain employs TRBV7-9 and TRBJ1-1; D not certain. Germline V lookup: CDR1 SEHNR, CDR2 FQNEAQ (reference sequence). The CDR3 spans 14 residues. The V gene lost 0 bases and the J gene lost 0 bases, with 5 bases spanning the gap. The CDR3 nucleotides read TGTGCCAGCAGCTTAGCGATCATGAACACTGAAGCTTTCTTT. Translating it yields CASSLAIMNTEAFF.

CDR3 DNA: TGTGCCAGCAGCGGAGGGACAGGGGGCTTGGTGAGATACAATGAGCAGTTCTTC. The encoded protein is CASSGGTGGLVRYNEQFF. The genes are TRBV9 and TRBJ2-1; 12 bases are shared with TRBD1. The V segment lost 3 bases and the J segment 4 bases; nucleotides outside the gene matches: 11. The CDR3 covers 18 residues. Germline V gene lookup returns CDR1 SGDLS and CDR2 YYNGEE.

This chain connects TRBV28 to TRBJ2-3; 11 bases agree with TRBD1. Germline V gives CDR1 MDHEN, CDR2 SYDVKM. The CDR3 has 16 residues. The J segment lost 5 bases and the V segment lost 5 bases, leaving 9 bases of the junction unmatched. The CDR3 region is CASSGSDRGLIDTQYF. CDR3 nucleotides: TGTGCCAGCAGTGGGTCGGACAGGGGGCTGATAGATACGCAGTATTTT. Full variable domain (outside the CDR3, taken from reference TRBV28 and TRBJ2-3): DVKVTQSSRYLVKRTGEKVFLECVQDMDHENMFWYRQDPGLGLRLIYFSYDVKMKEKGDIPEGYSVSREKKERFSLILESASTNQTSMYLCASSGSDRGLIDTQYFGPGTRLTVL.

This rearrangement joins TRBV19 to TRBJ2-1, with D tentatively TRBD2 (5 bases). The CDR3 has 14 residues. The germline V gene encodes CDR1 LNHDA and CDR2 SQIVND (reference sequence). V was trimmed by 3 bases and J by 9 bases, leaving 15 bases between them. Written as DNA, the CDR3 is TGTGCCAGTAGTATGACGCCTGGGAGTCTTGAGCAGTTCTTC. The encoded protein is CASSMTPGSLEQFF.

This chain joins TRBV7-3 and TRBJ2-2, with a tentative D call TRBD1 (6 bases). Per the germline V gene, CDR1 is SGHTA and CDR2 is FQGTGA. V dropped 4 bases and J dropped 3 bases, with 12 bases sitting between them. This CDR3 is built from 15 residues. Here the CDR3 DNA reads TGTGCCAGCAGCTCAGGGACATTGGACACCGGGGAGCTGTTTTTT. It codes for CASSSGTLDTGELFF. The full variable domain, its missing parts supplied by reference TRBV7-3 and TRBJ2-2, is GAGVSQTPSNKVTEKGKYVELRCDPISGHTALYWYRQSLGQGPEFLIYFQGTGAADDSGLPNDRFFAVRPEGSVSTLKIQRTERGDSAVYLCASSSGTLDTGELFFGEGSRLTVL.

The V call is TRBV27, the J call TRBJ1-1; a weak D match, TRBD1 (5 bases). Germline V gene lookup returns CDR1 MNHEY and CDR2 SMNVEV (reference sequence). V was clipped by 5 bases and J by 5 bases, with 15 bases between them. This CDR3 is 14 amino acids long. The CDR3 here is CASSLAGTWTEAFF. CDR3 in DNA: TGTGCCAGCAGTCTAGCAGGGACCTGGACTGAAGCTTTCTTT.

The chain uses TRBV28 and TRBJ2-1; 11 bases are a match to TRBD2. The CDR3 is made up of 16 amino acids. The ends lost 2 bases at V and 5 bases at J; junction bases unmatched: 5. Germline-derived CDR1 and CDR2 are MDHEN and SYDVKM. DNA of the CDR3: TGTGCCAGCAGTTTAAGTAGCGGGAGGGGACACAATGAGCAGTTCTTC. Protein: CASSLSSGRGHNEQFF.

The rearrangement joins TRBV7-8 to TRBJ2-1; D might be TRBD1 (6 bases). V lost 4 bases and J lost 9, with 25 bases in between. This CDR3 spans 17 amino acids. CDR1 and CDR2 from the germline V gene are SGHVS and FQNEAQ. This CDR3 reads CASSYNLQGVGYLEQFF. CDR3 in DNA: TGTGCCAGCAGCTACAACCTACAGGGCGTGGGGTATCTTGAGCAGTTCTTC.

The sample holds a few counts of this clone. The chain has TRBV19 and TRBJ2-7; D is possibly TRBD1 (6 bases). Trimming shortened V by 3 bases and J by 3 bases, and 12 bases separated the two germline ends. Germline V gene sequence: CDR1 LNHDA, CDR2 SQIVND (reference sequence). The CDR3 is 14 residues long. The CDR3 nucleotides are TGTGCCAGTAGTATTGTTACAGGGAACTACGAGCAGTACTTC. Translating gives CASSIVTGNYEQYF.

The chain is built from TRBV6-1 and TRBJ2-1; 8 bases line up with TRBD2. There are 14 residues in the CDR3. Germline loops: CDR1 MNHNS, CDR2 SASEGT. V lost 3 bases, J lost 7 bases, and 5 bases stayed unmatched. The CDR3, as DNA: TGTGCCAGCAGTGACGGACTAGCAGGAAATGAGCAGTTCTTC. It translates to CASSDGLAGNEQFF.

The chain couples TRBV7-2 to TRBJ2-1; TRBD1 agrees at 7 bases. CDR1 and CDR2 (germline): SGHTA, FQGNSA. CDR3 size: 18 residues. Trimming cost V 3 bases and J 2 bases; bases outside gene matches: 13. The CDR3 nucleotides are TGTGCCAGCAGCTTCCCATCAGGGGGATCGGCAACCTACAATGAGCAGTTCTTC. Residues: CASSFPSGGSATYNEQFF.

As regards this clone: Other DNA sequences in the sample encode the same CDR3. The chain couples TRBV12-3 or TRBV12-4 to TRBJ1-1, with TRBD1 as a possible D gene (5 bases). Trimming shortened V by 3 bases and J by 3 bases, and 8 bases separated the two germline ends. CDR3 size: 13 residues. CDR3 in amino acids: CASSLGEYTEAFF. The CDR3 DNA is TGTGCCAGCAGTTTGGGGGAATACACTGAAGCTTTCTTT.

The CDR3 loop reads CASSPRTAQGGREQFF. CDR3 bases: TGTGCCAGTAGTCCCCGTACGGCACAGGGAGGACGTGAGCAGTTCTTC. The chain has TRBV19 and TRBJ2-1; D is possibly TRBD1 or TRBD2 (6 bases each). CDR1 is LNHDA, CDR2 SQIVND, per germline (reference sequence). The CDR3 covers 16 residues. V was trimmed by 5 bases and J by 9 bases, leaving 23 bases between them.

The V gene is TRBV3-1 (or the pseudogene TRBV3-2), the J gene TRBJ2-7, with 8 positions matching TRBD2. The CDR3 totals 15 residues. With V trimmed by 3 bases and J by 5 bases, 9 bases remained unmatched. CDR1 and CDR2 (germline): LGHDT, YNNKEL (reference sequence). CDR3 sequence reads: CASSQIPGLADEQYF. CDR3 bases: TGTGCCAGCAGCCAGATCCCTGGACTAGCTGACGAGCAGTACTTC.

The rearrangement links TRBV7-2 to TRBJ2-3; a possible D gene is TRBD2 (5 bases). CDR1 is SGHTA, CDR2 FQGNSA, per germline. CDR3 size: 15 residues. Trimming took 1 base from V and 1 from J, leaving 9 bases between them. CDR3 sequence (DNA): TGTGCCAGCAGCTTAGAGAGGGCGCGCACAGATACGCAGTATTTT. Amino acids: CASSLERARTDTQYF.

The rearrangement joins TRBV5-5 to TRBJ2-5; weak D call: TRBD2 (6 bases). Germline lookup yields CDR1 SGHKS and CDR2 YYEKEE (reference sequence). The V end lost 0 bases, the J end lost 1 base, and 7 bases lay between the germline ends. There are 14 residues in the CDR3. The CDR3 DNA sequence: TGTGCCAGCAGCTTGGGGGGGGTCCAAGAGACCCAGTACTTC. Protein: CASSLGGVQETQYF. The full variable domain, rest sourced from reference TRBV5-5 and TRBJ2-5, is DAGVTQSPTHLIKTRGQQVTLRCSPISGHKSVSWYQQVLGQGPQFIFQYYEKEERGRGNFPDRFSARQFPNYSSELNVNALLLGDSALYLCASSLGGVQETQYFGPGTRLLVL.